The clone carrying this TCR beta chain was counted only a few times. Its target is unknown. The data were obtained in a study of cytotoxic CD8 clonotypes in ibrutinib-treated CLL. General study findings and limits: In comparison with age-matched healthy donors, baseline clonality was higher and tracked circulating CD8+ T-cell counts. Rare overall, public clonotypes shrank or held steady under therapy.

Library input was approximately 2.1 micrograms of DNA from cryopreserved PBMCs. Using immunoSEQ multiplex PCR, the repertoire was profiled, and TCRdb retains in-frame clones only, with some absent. This table has some 130,000 clones, around four fifths appearing once. The CDR3 runs to 13 residues. The V end lost 4 bases, the J end lost 4 bases, and 8 bases lay between the germline ends. Germline-derived CDR1 and CDR2 are KGHSH and LQKENI. This chain joins TRBV18 and TRBJ1-5, with unresolved D. This specimen was PBMCs, taken after 24 months of ibrutinib treatment. The receptor comes from a human donor with chronic lymphocytic leukemia. The CDR3 DNA reads as TGTGCCAGCTCACGACAACAGAATCAGCCCCAGCATTTT. As protein: CASSRQQNQPQHF.